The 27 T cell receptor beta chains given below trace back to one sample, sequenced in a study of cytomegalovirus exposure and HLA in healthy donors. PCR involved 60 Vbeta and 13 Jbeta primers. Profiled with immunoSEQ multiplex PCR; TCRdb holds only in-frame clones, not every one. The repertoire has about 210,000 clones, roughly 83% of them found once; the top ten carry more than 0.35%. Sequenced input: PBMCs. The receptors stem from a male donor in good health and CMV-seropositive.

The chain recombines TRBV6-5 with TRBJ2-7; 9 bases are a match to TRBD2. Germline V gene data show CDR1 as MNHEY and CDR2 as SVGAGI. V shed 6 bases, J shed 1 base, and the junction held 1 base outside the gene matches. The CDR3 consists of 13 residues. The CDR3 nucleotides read TGTGCCAGCAGCGGACTAGCGTCCTACGAGCAGTACTTC. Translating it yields CASSGLASYEQYF.

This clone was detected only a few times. CDR3 sequence: CASSTGSWGYTF. The CDR3 DNA reads TGTGCCAGCAGTACAGGGAGTTGGGGCTACACCTTC. V gene TRBV25-1 combines with J gene TRBJ1-2; perhaps TRBD1 as D (6 bases). This CDR3 contains 12 residues. Germline CDR1 MGHDK, CDR2 SYGVNS. V was cut by 5 bases and J by 8 bases, with 12 bases left in between.

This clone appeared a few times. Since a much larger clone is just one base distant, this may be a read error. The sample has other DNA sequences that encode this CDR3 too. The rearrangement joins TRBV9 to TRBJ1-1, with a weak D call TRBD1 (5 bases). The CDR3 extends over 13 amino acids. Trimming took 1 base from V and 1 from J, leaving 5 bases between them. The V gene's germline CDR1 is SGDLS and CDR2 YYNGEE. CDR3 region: CASSVQGNTEAFF. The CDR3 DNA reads TGTGCCAGCAGCGTACAGGGGAACACTGAAGCTTTCTTT. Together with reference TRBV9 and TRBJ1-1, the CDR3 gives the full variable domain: DSGVTQTPKHLITATGQRVTLRCSPRSGDLSVYWYQQSLDQGLQFLIQYYNGEERAKGNILERFSAQQFPDLHSELNLSSLELGDSALYFCASSVQGNTEAFFGQGTRLTVV.

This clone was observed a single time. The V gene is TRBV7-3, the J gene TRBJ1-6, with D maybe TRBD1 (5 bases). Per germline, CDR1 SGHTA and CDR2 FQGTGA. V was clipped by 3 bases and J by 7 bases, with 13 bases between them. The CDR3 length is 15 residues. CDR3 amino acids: CASSLEGQENSPLHF. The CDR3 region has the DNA TGTGCCAGCAGCTTGGAGGGGCAGGAAAATTCACCCCTCCACTTT.

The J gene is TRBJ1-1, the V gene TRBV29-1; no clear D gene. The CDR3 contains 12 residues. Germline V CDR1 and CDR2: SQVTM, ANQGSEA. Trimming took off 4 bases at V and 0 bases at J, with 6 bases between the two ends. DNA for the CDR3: TGCAGCGTTGGCCGGGTGAACACTGAAGCTTTCTTT. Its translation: CSVGRVNTEAFF.

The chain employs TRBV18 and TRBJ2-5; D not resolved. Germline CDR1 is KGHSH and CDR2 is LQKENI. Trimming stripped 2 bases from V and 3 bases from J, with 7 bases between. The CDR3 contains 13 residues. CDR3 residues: CASSPALEETQYF. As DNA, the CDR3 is TGTGCCAGCTCACCAGCACTGGAAGAGACCCAGTACTTC.

CDR3: CASSLEAGGVYEQYF. The CDR3 DNA reads as TGTGCCAGCAGCTTAGAGGCGGGAGGGGTTTACGAGCAGTACTTC. The chain combines TRBV7-2 with TRBJ2-7; 9 bases agree with TRBD2. This CDR3 comprises 15 residues. CDR1 and CDR2 (germline): SGHTA, FQGNSA. Germline trimming cut 1 base from V and 4 bases from J; bases unmatched to any gene: 5.

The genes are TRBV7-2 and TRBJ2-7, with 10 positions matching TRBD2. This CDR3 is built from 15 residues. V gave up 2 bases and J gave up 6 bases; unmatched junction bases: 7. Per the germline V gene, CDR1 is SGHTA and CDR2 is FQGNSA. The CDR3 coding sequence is TGTGCCAGCAGCTTATGGAGCGGGAGGGCCGTCGAGCAGTACTTC. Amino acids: CASSLWSGRAVEQYF. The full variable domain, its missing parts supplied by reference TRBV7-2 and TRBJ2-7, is GAGVSQSPSNKVTEKGKDVELRCDPISGHTALYWYRQSLGQGLEFLIYFQGNSAPDKSGLPSDRFSAERTGGSVSTLTIQRTQQEDSAVYLCASSLWSGRAVEQYFGPGTRLTVT.

The CDR3 reads CASSAGDWAEAFF. For the CDR3, the DNA is TGTGCCAGCAGCGCCGGGGACTGGGCTGAAGCTTTCTTT. The gene calls are TRBV9 and TRBJ1-1, with D tentatively TRBD1 (5 bases). V was trimmed by 3 bases and J by 6 bases, leaving 12 bases between them. Per the germline V gene, CDR1 is SGDLS and CDR2 is YYNGEE. The CDR3 extends over 13 amino acids.

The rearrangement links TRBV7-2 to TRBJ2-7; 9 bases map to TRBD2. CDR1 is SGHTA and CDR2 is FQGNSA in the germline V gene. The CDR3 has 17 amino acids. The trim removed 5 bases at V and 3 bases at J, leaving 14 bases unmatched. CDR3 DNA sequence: TGTGCCAGCAGCCGTCTAGCGGGAACTAATGGGGGCTACGAGCAGTACTTC. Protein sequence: CASSRLAGTNGGYEQYF. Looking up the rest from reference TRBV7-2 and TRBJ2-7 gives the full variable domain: GAGVSQSPSNKVTEKGKDVELRCDPISGHTALYWYRQSLGQGLEFLIYFQGNSAPDKSGLPSDRFSAERTGGSVSTLTIQRTQQEDSAVYLCASSRLAGTNGGYEQYFGPGTRLTVT.

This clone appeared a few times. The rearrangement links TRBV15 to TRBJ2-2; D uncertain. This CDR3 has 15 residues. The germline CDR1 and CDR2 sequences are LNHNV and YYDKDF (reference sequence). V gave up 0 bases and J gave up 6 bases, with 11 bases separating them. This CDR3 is CATSRDSKGAGELFF. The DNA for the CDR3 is TGTGCCACCAGCAGAGATAGCAAAGGCGCCGGGGAGCTGTTTTTT.

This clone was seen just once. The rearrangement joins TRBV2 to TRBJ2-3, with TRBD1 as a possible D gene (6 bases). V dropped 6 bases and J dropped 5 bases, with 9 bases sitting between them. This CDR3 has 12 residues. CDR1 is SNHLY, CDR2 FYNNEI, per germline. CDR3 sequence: CASRVQGDTQYF. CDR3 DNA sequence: TGTGCCAGCAGGGTACAGGGAGATACGCAGTATTTT. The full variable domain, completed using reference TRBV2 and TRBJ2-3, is EPEVTQTPSHQVTQMGQEVILRCVPISNHLYFYWYRQILGQKVEFLVSFYNNEISEKSEIFDDQFSVERPDGSNFTLKIRSTKLEDSAMYFCASRVQGDTQYFGPGTRLTVL.

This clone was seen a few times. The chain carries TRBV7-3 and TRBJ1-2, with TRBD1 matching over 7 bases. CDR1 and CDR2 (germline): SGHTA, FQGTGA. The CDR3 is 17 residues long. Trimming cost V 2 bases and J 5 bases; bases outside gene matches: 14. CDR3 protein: CASSLGGTEKRLYGYTF. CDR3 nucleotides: TGTGCCAGCAGCTTAGGGGGGACAGAAAAACGACTTTATGGCTACACCTTC. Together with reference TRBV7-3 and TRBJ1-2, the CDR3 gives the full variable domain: GAGVSQTPSNKVTEKGKYVELRCDPISGHTALYWYRQSLGQGPEFLIYFQGTGAADDSGLPNDRFFAVRPEGSVSTLKIQRTERGDSAVYLCASSLGGTEKRLYGYTFGSGTRLTVV.

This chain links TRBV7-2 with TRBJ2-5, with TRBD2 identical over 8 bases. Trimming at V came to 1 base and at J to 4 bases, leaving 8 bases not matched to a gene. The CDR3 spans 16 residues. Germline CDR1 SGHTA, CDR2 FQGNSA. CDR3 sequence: CASSLVRMAGGETQYF. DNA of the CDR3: TGTGCCAGCAGCTTAGTCCGTATGGCGGGAGGAGAGACCCAGTACTTC.

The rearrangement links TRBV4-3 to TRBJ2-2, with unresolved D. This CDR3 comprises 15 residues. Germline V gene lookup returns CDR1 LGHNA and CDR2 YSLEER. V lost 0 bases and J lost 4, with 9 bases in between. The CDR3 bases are TGCGCCAGCAGCCAAGATAGACTCCCCACCGGGGAGCTGTTTTTT. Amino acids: CASSQDRLPTGELFF.

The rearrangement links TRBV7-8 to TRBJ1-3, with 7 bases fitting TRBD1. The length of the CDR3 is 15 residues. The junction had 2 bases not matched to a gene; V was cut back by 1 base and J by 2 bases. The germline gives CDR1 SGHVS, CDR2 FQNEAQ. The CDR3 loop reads CASSLGQGTGNTIYF. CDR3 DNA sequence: TGTGCCAGCAGCTTAGGACAGGGCACTGGAAACACCATATATTTT.

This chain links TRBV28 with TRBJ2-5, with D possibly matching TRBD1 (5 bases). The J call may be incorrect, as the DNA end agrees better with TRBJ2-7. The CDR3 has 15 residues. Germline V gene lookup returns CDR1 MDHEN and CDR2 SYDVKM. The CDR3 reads CASSWGDLLSYEQYF. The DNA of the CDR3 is TGTGCCAGCAGTTGGGGCGACCTCTTGTCCTACGAGCAGTACTTC.

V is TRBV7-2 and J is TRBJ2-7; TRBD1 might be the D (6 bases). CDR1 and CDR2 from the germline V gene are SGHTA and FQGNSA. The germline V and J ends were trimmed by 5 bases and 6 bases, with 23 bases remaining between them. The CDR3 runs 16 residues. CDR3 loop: CASSIRPGQTNGEQYF. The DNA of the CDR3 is TGTGCCAGCAGCATTAGGCCGGGACAAACTAACGGCGAGCAGTACTTC.

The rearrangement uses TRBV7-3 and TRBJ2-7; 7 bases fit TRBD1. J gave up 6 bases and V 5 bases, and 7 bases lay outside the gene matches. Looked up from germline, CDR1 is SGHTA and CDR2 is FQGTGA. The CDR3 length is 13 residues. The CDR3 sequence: CASSTRQGSEQYF. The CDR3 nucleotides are TGTGCCAGCAGCACTAGACAGGGCAGCGAGCAGTACTTC.

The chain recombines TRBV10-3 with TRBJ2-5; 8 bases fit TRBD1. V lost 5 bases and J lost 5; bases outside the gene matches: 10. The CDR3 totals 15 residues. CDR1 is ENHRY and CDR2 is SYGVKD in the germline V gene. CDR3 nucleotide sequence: TGTGCCATCAGTACATCCCTCGACAGGGGTGAGACCCAGTACTTC. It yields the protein CAISTSLDRGETQYF.

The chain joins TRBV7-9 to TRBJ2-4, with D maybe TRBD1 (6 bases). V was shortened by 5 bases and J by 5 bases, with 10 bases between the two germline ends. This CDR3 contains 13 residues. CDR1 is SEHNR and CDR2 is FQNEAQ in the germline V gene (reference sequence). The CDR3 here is CASSPTGQNIQYF. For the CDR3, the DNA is TGTGCCAGCAGCCCGACAGGCCAAAACATTCAGTACTTC.

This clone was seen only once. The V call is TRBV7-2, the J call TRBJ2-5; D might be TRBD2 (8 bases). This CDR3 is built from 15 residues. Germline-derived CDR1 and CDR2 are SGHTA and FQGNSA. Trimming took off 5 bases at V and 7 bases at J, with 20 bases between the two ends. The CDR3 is CASSPGGLERGTQYF. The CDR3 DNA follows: TGTGCCAGCAGCCCAGGGGGACTAGAACGGGGGACCCAGTACTTC.

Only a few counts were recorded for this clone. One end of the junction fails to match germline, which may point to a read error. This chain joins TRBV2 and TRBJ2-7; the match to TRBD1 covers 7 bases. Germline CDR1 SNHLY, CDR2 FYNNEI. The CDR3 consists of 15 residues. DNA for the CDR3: TGTGCCAGCAGGGAAGCGAGGGGGCCAGATTACGAGCAGTACTTC. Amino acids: CASREARGPDYEQYF.

CDR3 residues: CASSHGRAAEQFF. DNA for the CDR3: TGTGCCAGTAGTCACGGGAGGGCGGCTGAGCAGTTCTTC. The V call is TRBV19, the J call TRBJ2-1; 8 nucleotides align to TRBD2. CDR3 size: 13 residues. CDR1 is LNHDA and CDR2 is SQIVND in the germline V gene (reference sequence). J lost 9 bases, V lost 5 bases, and 6 bases had no gene match. The variable domain in full, with the rest retrieved from reference TRBV19 and TRBJ2-1, is DGGITQSPKYLFRKEGQNVTLSCEQNLNHDAMYWYRQDPGQGLRLIYYSQIVNDFQKGDIAEGYSVSREKKESFPLTVTSAQKNPTAFYLCASSHGRAAEQFFGPGTRLTVL.

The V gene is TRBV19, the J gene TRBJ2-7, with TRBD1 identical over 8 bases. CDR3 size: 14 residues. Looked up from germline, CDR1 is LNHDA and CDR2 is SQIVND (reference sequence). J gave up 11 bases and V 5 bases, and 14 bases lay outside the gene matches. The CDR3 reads CASSCRGPGCDKYF. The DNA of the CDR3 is TGTGCCAGTAGTTGCAGGGGGCCGGGGTGCGACAAGTACTTC.

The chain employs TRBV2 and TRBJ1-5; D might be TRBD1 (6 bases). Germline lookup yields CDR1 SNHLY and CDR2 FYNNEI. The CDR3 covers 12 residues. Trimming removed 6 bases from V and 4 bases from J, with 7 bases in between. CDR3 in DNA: TGTGCCAGCAGGGACAGTAATCAGCCCCAGCATTTT. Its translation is CASRDSNQPQHF. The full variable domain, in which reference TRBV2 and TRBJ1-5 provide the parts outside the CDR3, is EPEVTQTPSHQVTQMGQEVILRCVPISNHLYFYWYRQILGQKVEFLVSFYNNEISEKSEIFDDQFSVERPDGSNFTLKIRSTKLEDSAMYFCASRDSNQPQHFGDGTRLSIL.

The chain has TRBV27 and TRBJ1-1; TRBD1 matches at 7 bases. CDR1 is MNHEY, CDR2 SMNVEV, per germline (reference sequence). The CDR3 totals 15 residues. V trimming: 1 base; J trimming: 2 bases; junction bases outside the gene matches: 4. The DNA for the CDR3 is TGTGCCAGCAGTTTATACGAGGGGGCCAACACTGAAGCTTTCTTT. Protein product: CASSLYEGANTEAFF.